This TCR beta chain was identified during a study of CD8+CD57+ T cells in acquired aplastic anemia. CDR3 and TCR beta VDJ profiling relied on a genomic DNA template. Each CDR3 protein is one row after TCRdb ran MiXCR on the reads. This table holds fewer than 250,000 distinct CDR3 sequences, around half found once. In this sample, this clonotype turned up a few times. Since the CDR3 does not end with the conserved phenylalanine or tryptophan, this likely comes from a read error. The DNA is omitted, as the CDR3 cannot be located on it reliably, and the CDR3 follows TCRdb's listing. The CDR3 region is 13 residues in length, termini included. Germline CDR1 reads SGHTA; CDR2 reads FQGTGA.

This chain uses TRBV7-3 with TRBJ2-3. The sequenced sample was sorted CD4+, CD8+, or CD8+CD57+ T cells (not recorded which) from PBMCs. This sequence originates from a human donor in good health, serving as a control. The chain's CDR3 is CASSPHGTDTQYL.